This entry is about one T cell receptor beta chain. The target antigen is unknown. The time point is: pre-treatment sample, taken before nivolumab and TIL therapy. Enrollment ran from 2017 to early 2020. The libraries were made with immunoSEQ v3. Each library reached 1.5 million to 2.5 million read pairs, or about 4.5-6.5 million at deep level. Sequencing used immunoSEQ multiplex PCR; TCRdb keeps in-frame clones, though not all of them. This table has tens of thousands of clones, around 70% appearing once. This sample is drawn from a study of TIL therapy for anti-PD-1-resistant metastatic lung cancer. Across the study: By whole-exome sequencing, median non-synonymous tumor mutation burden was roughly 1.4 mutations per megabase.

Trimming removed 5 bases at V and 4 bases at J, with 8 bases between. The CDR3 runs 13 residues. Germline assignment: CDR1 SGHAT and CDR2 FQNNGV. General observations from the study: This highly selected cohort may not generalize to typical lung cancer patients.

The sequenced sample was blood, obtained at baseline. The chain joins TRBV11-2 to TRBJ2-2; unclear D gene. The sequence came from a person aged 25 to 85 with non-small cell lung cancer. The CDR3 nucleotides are TGTGCCAGCAGCCCCACACCCACCGGGGAGCTGTTTTTT. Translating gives CASSPTPTGELFF.